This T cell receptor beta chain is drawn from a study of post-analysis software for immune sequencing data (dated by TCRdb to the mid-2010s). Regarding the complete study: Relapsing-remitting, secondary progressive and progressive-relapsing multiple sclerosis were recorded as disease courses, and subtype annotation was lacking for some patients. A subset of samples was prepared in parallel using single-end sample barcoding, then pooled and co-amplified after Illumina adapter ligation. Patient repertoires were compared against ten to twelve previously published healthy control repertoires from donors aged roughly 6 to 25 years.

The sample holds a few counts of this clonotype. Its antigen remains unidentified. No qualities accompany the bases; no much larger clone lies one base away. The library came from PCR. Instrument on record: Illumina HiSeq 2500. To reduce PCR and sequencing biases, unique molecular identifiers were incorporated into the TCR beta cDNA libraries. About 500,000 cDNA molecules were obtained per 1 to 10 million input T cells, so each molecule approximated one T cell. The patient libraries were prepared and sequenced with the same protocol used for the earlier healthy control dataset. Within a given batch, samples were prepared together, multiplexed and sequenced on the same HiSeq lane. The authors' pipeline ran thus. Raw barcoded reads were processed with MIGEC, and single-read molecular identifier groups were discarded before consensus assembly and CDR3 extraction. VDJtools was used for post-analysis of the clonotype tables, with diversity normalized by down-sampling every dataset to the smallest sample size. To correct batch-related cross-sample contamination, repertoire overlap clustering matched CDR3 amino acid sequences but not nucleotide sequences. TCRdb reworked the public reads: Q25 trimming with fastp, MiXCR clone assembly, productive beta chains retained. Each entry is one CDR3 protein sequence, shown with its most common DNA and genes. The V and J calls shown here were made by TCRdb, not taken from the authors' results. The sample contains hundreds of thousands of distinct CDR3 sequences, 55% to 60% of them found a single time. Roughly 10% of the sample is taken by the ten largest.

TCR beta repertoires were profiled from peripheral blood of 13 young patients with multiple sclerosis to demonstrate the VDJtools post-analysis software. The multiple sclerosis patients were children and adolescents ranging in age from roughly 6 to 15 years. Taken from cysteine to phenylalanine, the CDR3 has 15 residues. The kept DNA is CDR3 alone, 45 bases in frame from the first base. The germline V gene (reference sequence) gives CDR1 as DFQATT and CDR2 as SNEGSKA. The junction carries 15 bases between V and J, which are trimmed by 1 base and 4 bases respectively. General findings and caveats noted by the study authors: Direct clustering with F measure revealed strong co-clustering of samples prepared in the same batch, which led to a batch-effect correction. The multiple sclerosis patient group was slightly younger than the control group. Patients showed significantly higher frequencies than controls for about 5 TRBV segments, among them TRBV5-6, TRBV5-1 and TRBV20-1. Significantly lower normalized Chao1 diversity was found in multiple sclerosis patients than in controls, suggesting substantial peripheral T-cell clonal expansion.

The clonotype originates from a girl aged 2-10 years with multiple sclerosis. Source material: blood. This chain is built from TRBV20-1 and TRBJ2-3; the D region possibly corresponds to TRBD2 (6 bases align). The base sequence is TGCAGTGCTAGAGTCGGGACTGGAAAGGCAGATACGCAGTATTTT. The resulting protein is CSARVGTGKADTQYF.